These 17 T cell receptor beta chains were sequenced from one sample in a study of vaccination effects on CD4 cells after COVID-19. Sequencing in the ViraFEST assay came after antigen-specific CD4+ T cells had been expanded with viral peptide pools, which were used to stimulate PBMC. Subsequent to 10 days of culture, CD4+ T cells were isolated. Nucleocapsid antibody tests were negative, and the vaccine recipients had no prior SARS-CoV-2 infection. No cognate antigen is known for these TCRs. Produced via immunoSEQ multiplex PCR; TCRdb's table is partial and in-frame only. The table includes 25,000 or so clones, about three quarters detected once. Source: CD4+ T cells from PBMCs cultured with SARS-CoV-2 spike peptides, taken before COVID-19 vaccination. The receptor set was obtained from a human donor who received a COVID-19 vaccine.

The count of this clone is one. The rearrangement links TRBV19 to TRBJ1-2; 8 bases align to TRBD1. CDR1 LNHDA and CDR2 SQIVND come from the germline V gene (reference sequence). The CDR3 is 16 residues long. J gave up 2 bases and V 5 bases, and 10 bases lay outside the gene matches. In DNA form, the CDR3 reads TGTGCCAGTAGTTTGGCAGCAGGGGGCGCAAACTATGGCTACACCTTC. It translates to CASSLAAGGANYGYTF.

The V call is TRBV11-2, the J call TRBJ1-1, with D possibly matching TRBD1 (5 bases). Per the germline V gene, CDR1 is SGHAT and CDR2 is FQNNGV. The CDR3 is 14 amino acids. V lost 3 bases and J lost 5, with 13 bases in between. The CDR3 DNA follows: TGTGCCAGCAGCTTGTCCCGAGCAGGGACTGAAGCTTTCTTT. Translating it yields CASSLSRAGTEAFF.

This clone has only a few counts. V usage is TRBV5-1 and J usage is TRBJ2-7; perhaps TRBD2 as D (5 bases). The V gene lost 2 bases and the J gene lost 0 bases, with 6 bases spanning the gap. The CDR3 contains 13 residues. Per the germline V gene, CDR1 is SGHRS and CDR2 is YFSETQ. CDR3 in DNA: TGCGCCAGCAGCTTCGGGAACTCCTACGAGCAGTACTTC. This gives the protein CASSFGNSYEQYF.

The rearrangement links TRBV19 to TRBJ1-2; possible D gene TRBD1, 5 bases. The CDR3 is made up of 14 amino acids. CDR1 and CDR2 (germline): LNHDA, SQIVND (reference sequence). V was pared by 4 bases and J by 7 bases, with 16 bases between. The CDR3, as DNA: TGTGCCAGTAGTAATACTGGAGGGGCCTTTGGCTACACCTTC. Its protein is CASSNTGGAFGYTF. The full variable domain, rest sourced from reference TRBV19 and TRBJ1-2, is DGGITQSPKYLFRKEGQNVTLSCEQNLNHDAMYWYRQDPGQGLRLIYYSQIVNDFQKGDIAEGYSVSREKKESFPLTVTSAQKNPTAFYLCASSNTGGAFGYTFGSGTRLTVV.

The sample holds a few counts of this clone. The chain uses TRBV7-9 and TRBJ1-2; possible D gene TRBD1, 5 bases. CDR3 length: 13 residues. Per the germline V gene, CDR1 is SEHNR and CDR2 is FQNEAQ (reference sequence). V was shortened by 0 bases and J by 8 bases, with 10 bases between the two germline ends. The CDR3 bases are TGTGCCAGCAGCTTAGCAGGGGTGGAAGGCTACACCTTC. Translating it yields CASSLAGVEGYTF.

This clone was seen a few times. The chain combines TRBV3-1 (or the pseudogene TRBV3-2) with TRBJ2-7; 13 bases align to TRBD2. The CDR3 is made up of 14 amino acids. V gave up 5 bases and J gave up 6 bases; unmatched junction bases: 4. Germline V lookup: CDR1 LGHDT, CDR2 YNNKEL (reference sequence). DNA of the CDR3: TGTGCCAGCAGCAGCGGACTAGCGGGGGTCGAGCAGTACTTC. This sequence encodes CASSSGLAGVEQYF.

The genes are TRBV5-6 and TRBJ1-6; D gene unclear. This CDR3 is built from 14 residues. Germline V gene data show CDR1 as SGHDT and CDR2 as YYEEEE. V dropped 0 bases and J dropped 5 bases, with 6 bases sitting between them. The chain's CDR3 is CASSLGQDNSPLHF. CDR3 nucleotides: TGTGCCAGCAGCTTGGGGCAAGATAATTCACCCCTCCACTTT.

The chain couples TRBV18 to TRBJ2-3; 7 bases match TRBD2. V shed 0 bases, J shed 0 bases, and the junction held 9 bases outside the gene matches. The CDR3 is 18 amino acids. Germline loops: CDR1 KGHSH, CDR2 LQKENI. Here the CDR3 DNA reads TGTGCCAGCTCACCACCGAGCGGGGCTGCCCGAAGCACAGATACGCAGTATTTT. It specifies CASSPPSGAARSTDTQYF.

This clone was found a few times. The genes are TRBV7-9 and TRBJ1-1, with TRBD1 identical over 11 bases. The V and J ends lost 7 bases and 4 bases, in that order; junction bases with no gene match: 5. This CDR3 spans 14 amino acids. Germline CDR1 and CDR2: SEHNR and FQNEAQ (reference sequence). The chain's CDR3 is CASTRGTGGTEAFF. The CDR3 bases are TGTGCCAGCACAAGGGGGACAGGGGGCACTGAAGCTTTCTTT.

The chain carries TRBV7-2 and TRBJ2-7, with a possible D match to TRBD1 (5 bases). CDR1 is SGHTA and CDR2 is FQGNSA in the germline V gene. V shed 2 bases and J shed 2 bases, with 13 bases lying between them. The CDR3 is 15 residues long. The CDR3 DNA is TGTGCCAGCAGCTTACATTCGGTCAGGGCCTACGAGCAGTACTTC. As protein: CASSLHSVRAYEQYF.

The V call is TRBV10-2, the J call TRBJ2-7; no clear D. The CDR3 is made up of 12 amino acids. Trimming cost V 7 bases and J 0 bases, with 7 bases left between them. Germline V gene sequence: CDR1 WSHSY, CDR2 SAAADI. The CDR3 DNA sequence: TGCGCCAGCACCGCAGACTCCTACGAGCAGTACTTC. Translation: CASTADSYEQYF.

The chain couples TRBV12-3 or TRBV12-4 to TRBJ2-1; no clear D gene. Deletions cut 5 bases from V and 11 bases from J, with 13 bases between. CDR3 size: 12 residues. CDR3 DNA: TGTGCCAGCAGTACCCGCACCGGCAAGCAGTTCTTC. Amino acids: CASSTRTGKQFF.

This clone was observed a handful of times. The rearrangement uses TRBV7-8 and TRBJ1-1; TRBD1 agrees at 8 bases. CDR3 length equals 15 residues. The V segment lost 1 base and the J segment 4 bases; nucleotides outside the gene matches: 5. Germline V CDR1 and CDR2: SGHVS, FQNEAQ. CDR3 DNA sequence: TGTGCCAGCAGCTTAGATCAGGGGGCCGGCACTGAAGCTTTCTTT. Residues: CASSLDQGAGTEAFF.

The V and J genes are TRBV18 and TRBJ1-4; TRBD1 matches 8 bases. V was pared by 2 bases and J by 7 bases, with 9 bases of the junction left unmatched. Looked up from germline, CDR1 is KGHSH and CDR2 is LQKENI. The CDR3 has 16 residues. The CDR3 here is CASSPGLGQGREKLFF. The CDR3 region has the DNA TGTGCCAGCTCACCAGGACTTGGACAGGGTCGTGAAAAACTGTTTTTT.

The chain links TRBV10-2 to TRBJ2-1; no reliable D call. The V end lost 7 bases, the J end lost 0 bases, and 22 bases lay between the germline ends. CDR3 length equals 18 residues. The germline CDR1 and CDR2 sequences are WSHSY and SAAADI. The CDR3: CASTRLRLGESSYNEQFF. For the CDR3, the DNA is TGCGCCAGCACTCGTCTACGACTGGGCGAAAGCTCCTACAATGAGCAGTTCTTC.

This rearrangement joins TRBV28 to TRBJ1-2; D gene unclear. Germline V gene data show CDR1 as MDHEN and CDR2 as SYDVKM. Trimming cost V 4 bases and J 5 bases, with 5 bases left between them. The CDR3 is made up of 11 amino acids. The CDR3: CASSSRYGYTF. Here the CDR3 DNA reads TGTGCCAGCAGTTCTAGATATGGCTACACCTTC.

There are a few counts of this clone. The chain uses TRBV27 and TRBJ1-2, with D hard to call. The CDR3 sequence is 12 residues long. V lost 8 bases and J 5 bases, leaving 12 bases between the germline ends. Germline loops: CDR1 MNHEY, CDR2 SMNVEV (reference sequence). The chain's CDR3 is CASQAPGYGYTF. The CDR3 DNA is TGTGCCAGCCAGGCCCCGGGGTATGGCTACACCTTC.